The sample holds one count of the clone carrying this T cell receptor beta chain. This entry is derived from a study of blood T cell repertoires in COVID-19. About the study: Whether acute or convalescent, the COVID-19 samples came from the United States, Italy and Spain.

The CDR3 has 18 residues. Looked up from germline, CDR1 is MGHRA and CDR2 is YSYEKL. The V end was cut by 3 bases, the J end by 6 bases, with 21 bases between. Cohorts were based on clinical histories the participants reported. Original analysis: Amplification from reference gene primers served as the basis for estimated nucleated cell counts. Here immunoSEQ multiplex PCR was the method, and the copy in TCRdb shows in-frame clones only, minus some. The D gene and trimming were derived from the DNA, and the V and J assignments and clone size from that table. The table records around 180,000 clones, 75% to 90% of them present only once.

The sample comprised PBMCs or T cells enriched from blood (not recorded which). The rearrangement links TRBV4-1 to TRBJ1-6, with D perhaps TRBD1 (5 bases). The TCR sequence derives from a woman in her thirties or forties with acute COVID-19. CDR3 DNA: TGCGCCAGCAGCCACGGGTCGGTACAAGGGGCAGGTAATTCACCCCTCCACTTT. As protein: CASSHGSVQGAGNSPLHF.